Sequencing of this T cell receptor (beta chain) was carried out in a study of identical twins. Study-level findings and limits: A lower insertion count was a feature of abundant cord blood beta clonotypes, with no such feature in memory repertoires. Cross-sectional statistical analysis was relied on for the conclusions, without the same donors being followed.

This clonotype appeared many times. Its antigen is undetermined. This CDR3 spans 12 amino acids. From germline, CDR1 is SQVTM and CDR2 ANQGSEA. J gave up 11 bases and V 6 bases, and 10 bases lay outside the gene matches. Template switching added a universal primer binding site, and final cDNA carried unique molecular identifiers. TCRdb used MiXCR to reprocess the 5' RACE reads, holding one entry per CDR3 protein. This sample yields 650,000 to 800,000 distinct CDR3 sequences, of which more than 6.5% are seen a single time; around 0.95% belongs to the top ten. The sample was also reused in another study, on yellow fever vaccine responses in identical twins. In that study: Reported findings indicate that twins' vaccine T cell responses seemed partially convergent, partially personalized.

The receptor was isolated from a woman aged 18-35 years in good health. The specimen was PBMCs. V and J are TRBV29-1 and TRBJ2-3; the match to TRBD2 covers 8 bases. CDR3 sequence: CSVGDPREGQYF. The CDR3 nucleotides are TGCAGCGTGGGGGACCCCCGGGAGGGGCAGTATTTT.